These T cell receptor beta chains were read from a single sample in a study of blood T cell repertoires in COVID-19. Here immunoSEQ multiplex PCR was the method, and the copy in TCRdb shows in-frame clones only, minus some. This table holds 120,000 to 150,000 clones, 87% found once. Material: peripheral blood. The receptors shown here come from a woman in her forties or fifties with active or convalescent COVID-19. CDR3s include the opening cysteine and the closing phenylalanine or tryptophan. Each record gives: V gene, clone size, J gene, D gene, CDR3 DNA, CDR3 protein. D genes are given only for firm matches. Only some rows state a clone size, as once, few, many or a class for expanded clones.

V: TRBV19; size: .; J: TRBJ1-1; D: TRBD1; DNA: TGTGCCAGTAGTAATCCGTCAGGGACAGAGACTGAAGCTTTCTTT; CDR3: CASSNPSGTETEAFF
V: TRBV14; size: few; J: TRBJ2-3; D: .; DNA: TGTGCCAGCAGCCAGCAGGGGGGATCCACAGATACGCAGTATTTT; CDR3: CASSQQGGSTDTQYF
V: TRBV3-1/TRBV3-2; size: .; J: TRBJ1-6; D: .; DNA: TGTGCCAGCAGCCAAGTGAGGAGGCCTTATTCACCCCTCCACTTT; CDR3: CASSQVRRPYSPLHF
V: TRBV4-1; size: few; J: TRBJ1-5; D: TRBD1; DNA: TGCGCCAGCAGCTCGGACAGGCATAGCAATCAGCCCCAGCATTTT; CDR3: CASSSDRHSNQPQHF
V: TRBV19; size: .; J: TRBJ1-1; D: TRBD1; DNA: TGTGCCAGTAGCGACAGGGGATTTTTTAACACTGAAGCTTTCTTT; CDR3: CASSDRGFFNTEAFF
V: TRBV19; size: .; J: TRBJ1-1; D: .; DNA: TGTGCCAGTAGTATAGGACAGGTGAACACTGAAGCTTTCTTT; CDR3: CASSIGQVNTEAFF
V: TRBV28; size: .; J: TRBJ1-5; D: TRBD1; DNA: TGTGCCAGCAGGAGACAGGGGTTTGGCAATCAGCCCCAGCATTTT; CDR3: CASRRQGFGNQPQHF
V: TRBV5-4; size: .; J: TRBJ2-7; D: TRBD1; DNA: TGTGCCAGCAGCTCCGGGACAGGCTCTGGCGAGCAGTACTTC; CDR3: CASSSGTGSGEQYF
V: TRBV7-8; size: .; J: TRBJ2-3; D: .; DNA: TGTGCCAGCAGCCGGTCTTCAGATACGCAGTATTTT; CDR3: CASSRSSDTQYF
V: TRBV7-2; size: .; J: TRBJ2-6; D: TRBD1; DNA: TGTGCCAGCAGCCCACGACAGGGGTCCTCTGGGGCCAACGTCCTGACTTTC; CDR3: CASSPRQGSSGANVLTF
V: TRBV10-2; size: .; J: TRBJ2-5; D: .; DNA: TGCGCCAGCAGTGAGTCGGGGGGTTCGATGATAGACTTC; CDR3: CASSESGGSMIDF
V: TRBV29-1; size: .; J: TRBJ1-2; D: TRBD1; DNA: TGCAGCGTTTTAGGGACAGGGTCTAACTATGGCTACACCTTC; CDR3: CSVLGTGSNYGYTF
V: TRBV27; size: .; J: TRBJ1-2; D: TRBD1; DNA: TGTGCCAGCAGTTTTGGGACAGGGGGCAACTATGGCTACACCTTC; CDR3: CASSFGTGGNYGYTF
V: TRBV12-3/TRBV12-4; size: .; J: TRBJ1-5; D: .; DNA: TGTGCCAGCAGTCGGGTCTCGGGGCAGCCCCAGCATTTT; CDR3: CASSRVSGQPQHF
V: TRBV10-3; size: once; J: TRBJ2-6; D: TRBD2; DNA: TGTGCCATCAGTGAACTAGCGCCCAGCTCTGGGGCCAACGTCCTGACTTTC; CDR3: CAISELAPSSGANVLTF
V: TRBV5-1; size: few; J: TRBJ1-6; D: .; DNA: TGCGCCAGCAGCTTGGATCCGGGTTCACCCCTCCACTTT; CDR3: CASSLDPGSPLHF
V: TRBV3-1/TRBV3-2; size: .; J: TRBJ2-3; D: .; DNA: TGTGCCAGCAGCCAAGGGCGGGCAGATACGCAGTATTTT; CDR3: CASSQGRADTQYF
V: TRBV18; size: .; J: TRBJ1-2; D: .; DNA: TGTGCCAGCTCACCACTGCAGGGTCGGAAAGATAACGCGGGCTACACCTTC; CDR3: CASSPLQGRKDNAGYTF
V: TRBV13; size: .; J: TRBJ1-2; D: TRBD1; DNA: TGTGCCAGCAGCTTAAACGGACAGGAGCTAGACTCTAACTATGGCTACACCTTC; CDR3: CASSLNGQELDSNYGYTF
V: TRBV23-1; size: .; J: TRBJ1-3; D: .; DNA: TGCGCCAGCGATCTTAGATTCTCTGGAAACACCATATATTTT; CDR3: CASDLRFSGNTIYF
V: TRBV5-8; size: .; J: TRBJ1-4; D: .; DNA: TGTGCCAGCAGCTTCGGGAGTTCGGTAACTAATGAAAAACTGTTTTTT; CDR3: CASSFGSSVTNEKLFF
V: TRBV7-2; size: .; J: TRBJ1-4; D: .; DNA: TGTGCCAGCAGCATCCCAGGGGAGACTAATGAAAAACTGTTTTTT; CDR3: CASSIPGETNEKLFF
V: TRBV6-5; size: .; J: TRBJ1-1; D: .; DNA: TGTGCCAGCAGTTACTCGGTCTTCCGGGAAGCTTTCTTT; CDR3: CASSYSVFREAFF
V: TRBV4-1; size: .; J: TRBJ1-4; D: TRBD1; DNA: TGCGCCAGCAGCCGGTCCGGGACAGGGGTAGGCTCAACTAATGAAAAACTGTTTTTT; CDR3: CASSRSGTGVGSTNEKLFF
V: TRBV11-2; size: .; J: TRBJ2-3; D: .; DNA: TGTGCCAGCACCGTTTACGGAGATACGCAGTATTTT; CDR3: CASTVYGDTQYF
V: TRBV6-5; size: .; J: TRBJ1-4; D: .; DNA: TGTGCCAGCAGTTACAACCCGGGACAAAGTCTGGAAAAACTGTTTTTT; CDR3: CASSYNPGQSLEKLFF
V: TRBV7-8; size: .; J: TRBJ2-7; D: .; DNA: TGTGCCAGCAGCTTAACCGCGGGGATCTACGAGCAGTACTTC; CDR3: CASSLTAGIYEQYF
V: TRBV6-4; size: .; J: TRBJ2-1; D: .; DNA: TGTGCCAGCAGCAACTACAATGAGCAGTTCTTC; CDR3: CASSNYNEQFF
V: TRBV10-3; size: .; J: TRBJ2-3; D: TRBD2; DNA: TGTGCCATCAGCGCGGCTAGCGGGATGGGGGGCACAGATACGCAGTATTTT; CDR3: CAISAASGMGGTDTQYF
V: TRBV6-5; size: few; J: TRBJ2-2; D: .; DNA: TGTGCCAGCAGTCTGCAGGGTATTGCCGGGGAGCTGTTTTTT; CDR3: CASSLQGIAGELFF
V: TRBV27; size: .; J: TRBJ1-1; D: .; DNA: TGTGCCAGCAGTTCCCTTAGTTCCGGGAGCACTGAAGCTTTCTTT; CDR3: CASSSLSSGSTEAFF
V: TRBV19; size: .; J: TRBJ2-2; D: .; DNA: TGTGCCAGTAGTATCACCAGGGGCCGAACCGGGGAGCTGTTTTTT; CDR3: CASSITRGRTGELFF
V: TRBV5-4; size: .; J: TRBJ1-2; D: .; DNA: TGTGCCGCAGCCATAGGTGGAGGGAACTATGGCTACACCTTC; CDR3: CAAAIGGGNYGYTF
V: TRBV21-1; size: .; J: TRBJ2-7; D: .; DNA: TGTGCCAGCAGCAAACGTCCCTACGAGCAGTACTTC; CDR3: CASSKRPYEQYF
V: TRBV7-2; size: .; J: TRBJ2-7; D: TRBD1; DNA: TGTGCCAGCAGCTTAGCTGCAGGGACAGGAATCTACGAGCAGTACTTC; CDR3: CASSLAAGTGIYEQYF
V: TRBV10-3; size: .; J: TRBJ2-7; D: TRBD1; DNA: TGTGCCACCGCGGGACAGGGGTCCTACGAGCAGTACTTC; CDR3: CATAGQGSYEQYF
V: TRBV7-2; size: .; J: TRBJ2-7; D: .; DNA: TGTGCCAGCAGCTTAGGTGGAGGGTTCGACGAGCAGTACTTC; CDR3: CASSLGGGFDEQYF
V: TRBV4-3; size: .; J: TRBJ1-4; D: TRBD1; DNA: TGCGCCAGCAGCCAAGATGTTGGGGGGACAGTTAATGAAAAACTGTTTTTT; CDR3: CASSQDVGGTVNEKLFF
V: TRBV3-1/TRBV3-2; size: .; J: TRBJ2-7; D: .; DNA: TGTGCCAGCAGCCACGACAGGAATATTCCGTACTTC; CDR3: CASSHDRNIPYF
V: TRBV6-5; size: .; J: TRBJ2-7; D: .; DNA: TGTGCCAGCACGGCGGAGGGGGGGTACGAGCAGTACTTC; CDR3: CASTAEGGYEQYF
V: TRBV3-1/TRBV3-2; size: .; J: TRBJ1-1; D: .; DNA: TGTGCCAGCAGACAAGCCACAGGGGAAGCTTTCTTT; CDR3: CASRQATGEAFF
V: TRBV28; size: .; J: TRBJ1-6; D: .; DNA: TGTGCCAGCAGTTTCTCGGGACACTATAATTCACCCCTCCACTTT; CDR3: CASSFSGHYNSPLHF
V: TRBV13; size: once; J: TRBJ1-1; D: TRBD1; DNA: TGTGCCAGCAGCTTAGAGGGACAGCAAAACACTGAAGCTTTCTTT; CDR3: CASSLEGQQNTEAFF
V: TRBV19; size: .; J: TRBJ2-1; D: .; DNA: TGTGCCAGTAGTATAGAGGGCTCCCGCTCCTACAATGAGCAGTTCTTC; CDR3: CASSIEGSRSYNEQFF
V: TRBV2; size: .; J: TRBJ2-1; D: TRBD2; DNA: TGTGCCAGCAGTCCCGGGACTAGCCCCTACAATGAGCAGTTCTTC; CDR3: CASSPGTSPYNEQFF
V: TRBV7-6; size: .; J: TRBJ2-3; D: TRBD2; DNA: TGTGCCAGCAGCTTAATACTAGCGAGCACAGATACGCAGTATTTT; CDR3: CASSLILASTDTQYF
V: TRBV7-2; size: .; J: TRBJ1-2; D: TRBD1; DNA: TGTGCCAGCAGCTTAACCGGGACAGTCTCCTATGGCTACACCTTC; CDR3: CASSLTGTVSYGYTF
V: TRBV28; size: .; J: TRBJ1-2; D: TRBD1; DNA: TGTGCCAGCAGTTCAGGGACAGGGAAATACAACTATGGCTACACCTTC; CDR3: CASSSGTGKYNYGYTF